This T cell receptor (beta chain) was recovered during a study of T cells in Graves' hyperthyroidism and ophthalmopathy. Overall study: Pretreatment peripheral blood was obtained at initial diagnosis. General study results and limits: Clonotypes that were expanded in thyroid above 0.001 mostly appeared in blood too.

Germline loops: CDR1 LGHNT, CDR2 FRNRAP. This CDR3 is built from 15 residues. Trimming cost V 6 bases and J 7 bases; bases outside gene matches: 12. Amplified TCR beta CDR3 regions derived from RNA transcripts. TCR CDR3 regions were first amplified by RT-PCR with HTBI primers. TCRdb re-called the multiplex PCR reads with MiXCR, one entry per CDR3 protein. The repertoire holds 400,000 or so distinct CDR3 sequences, with about an eighth as singletons. At least 3 on the Clinical Activity Score was recorded for ophthalmopathy patients, who also had NOSPECS grade at least 4 and duration under 3 months. This clonotype was picked up many times. What it binds is unknown.

The receptor comes from a man aged 45-65 years with Graves' ophthalmopathy. Sequencing input: blood. The genes are TRBV12-5 and TRBJ2-1; the match to TRBD2 covers 7 bases. This CDR3 is CASGSLREDGNEQFF. The CDR3 DNA reads TGTGCTAGTGGCTCGCTTCGGGAGGACGGGAATGAGCAGTTCTTC.